The clone carrying this T cell receptor (beta chain) came up a few times. The germline gives CDR1 ENHRY, CDR2 SYGVKD. The germline V and J ends were trimmed by 1 base and 8 bases, with 11 bases remaining between them. The CDR3 totals 13 residues. This specimen belongs to a study of T cells in Graves' hyperthyroidism and ophthalmopathy. It was RNA transcripts that yielded the amplified TCR beta CDR3 regions. The HTBI primer set drove a first-round RT-PCR of the TCR CDR3. TCRdb re-called the multiplex PCR reads with MiXCR, one entry per CDR3 protein. The sample lists around 420,000 distinct CDR3 sequences, 15% to 17% occurring once.

The specimen sequenced was blood. The clonotype comes from a woman in her late teens or twenties with Graves' hyperthyroidism. V gene TRBV10-3 combines with J gene TRBJ1-1; D ambiguous. The DNA for the CDR3 is TGTGCCATCAGTGAGTTATGGAGGTCGGAAGCTTTCTTT. This translates into CAISELWRSEAFF.